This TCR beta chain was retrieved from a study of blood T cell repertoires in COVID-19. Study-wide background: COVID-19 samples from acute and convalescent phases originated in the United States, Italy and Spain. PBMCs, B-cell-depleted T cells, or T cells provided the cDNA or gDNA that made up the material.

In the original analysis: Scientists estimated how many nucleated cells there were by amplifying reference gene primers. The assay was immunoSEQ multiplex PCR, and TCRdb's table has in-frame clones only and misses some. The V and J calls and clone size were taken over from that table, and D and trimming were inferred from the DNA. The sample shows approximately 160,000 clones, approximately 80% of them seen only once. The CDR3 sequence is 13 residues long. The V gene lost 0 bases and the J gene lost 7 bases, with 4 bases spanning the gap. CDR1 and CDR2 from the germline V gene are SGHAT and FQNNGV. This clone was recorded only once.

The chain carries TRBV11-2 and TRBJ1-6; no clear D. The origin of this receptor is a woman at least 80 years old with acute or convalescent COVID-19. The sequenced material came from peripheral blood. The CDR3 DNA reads TGTGCCAGCAGCTTAGAGGGCAATTCACCCCTCCACTTT. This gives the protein CASSLEGNSPLHF.